The next 25 T cell receptor beta chains were all read from a single sample in a study of blood T cell repertoires in COVID-19. The method was immunoSEQ multiplex PCR; TCRdb's version includes in-frame clones alone and lacks a portion of them. This table holds a few hundred thousand clones, 80% to 90% found once. Sequences were obtained from peripheral blood. Receptors were obtained from a woman younger than 45 with COVID-19, enrolled during active disease.

This clone appeared a few times. The genes are TRBV7-9 and TRBJ2-1, with D possibly TRBD1 on 5 matching bases. The CDR3 length is 12 residues. V lost 5 bases and J lost 7, with 9 bases in between. Germline lookup yields CDR1 SEHNR and CDR2 FQNEAQ (reference sequence). The CDR3 loop is CASSRDRNEQFF. As DNA, the CDR3 is TGTGCCAGCAGCCGCGACAGAAATGAGCAGTTCTTC.

V is TRBV29-1 and J is TRBJ2-3, with 7 positions matching TRBD1. Germline lookup yields CDR1 SQVTM and CDR2 ANQGSEA. CDR3 length equals 13 residues. J gave up 2 bases and V 8 bases, and 7 bases lay outside the gene matches. In DNA form, the CDR3 reads TGCAGCTCCGAGGGGGCAGCCACAGATACGCAGTATTTT. Protein sequence: CSSEGAATDTQYF.

This chain links TRBV19 with TRBJ1-5, with a weak D call TRBD1 (5 bases). This CDR3 has 15 amino acids. V was shortened by 3 bases and J by 2 bases, with 11 bases between the two germline ends. The germline V gene encodes CDR1 LNHDA and CDR2 SQIVND (reference sequence). The DNA for the CDR3 is TGTGCCAGTAGTATGTCCCTGACAGGCAATCAGCCCCAGCATTTT. This translates into CASSMSLTGNQPQHF.

V usage is TRBV2 and J usage is TRBJ1-5; D unresolved. Trimming shortened V by 1 base and J by 4 bases, and 2 bases separated the two germline ends. Germline V CDR1 and CDR2: SNHLY, FYNNEI. The CDR3 contains 12 residues. CDR3 loop: CASSEVNQPQHF. DNA for the CDR3: TGTGCCAGCAGTGAAGTAAATCAGCCCCAGCATTTT.

The chain has TRBV27 and TRBJ2-3, with 8 bases lining up with TRBD1. The germline V gene has CDR1 MNHEY and CDR2 SMNVEV (reference sequence). After removal of 2 bases from V and 9 bases from J, the junction contained 7 bases not matched to a gene. This CDR3 comprises 14 residues. The CDR3 protein is CASSLGGGTGTQYF. CDR3 nucleotides: TGTGCCAGCAGTTTAGGGGGCGGGACAGGAACGCAGTATTTT.

The chain uses TRBV9 and TRBJ2-3; 9 positions match TRBD2. CDR3 length: 15 amino acids. V lost 5 bases, J lost 2 bases, and 6 bases stayed unmatched. Germline V gene sequence: CDR1 SGDLS, CDR2 YYNGEE. CDR3 protein: CASRELAGHTDTQYF. CDR3 DNA: TGTGCCAGCAGAGAACTAGCGGGCCACACAGATACGCAGTATTTT.

This chain connects TRBV11-2 to TRBJ2-5, with a possible D match to TRBD2 (5 bases). The V gene's germline CDR1 is SGHAT and CDR2 FQNNGV. This CDR3 comprises 14 residues. Trimming cost V 1 base and J 4 bases, with 10 bases left between them. The CDR3 DNA sequence: TGTGCCAGCAGCTTAGCGACCGAGGGAGAGACCCAGTACTTC. It yields the protein CASSLATEGETQYF. The variable domain in full, completed from reference TRBV11-2 and TRBJ2-5, reads EAGVAQSPRYKIIEKRQSVAFWCNPISGHATLYWYQQILGQGPKLLIQFQNNGVVDDSQLPKDRFSAERLKGVDSTLKIQPAKLEDSAVYLCASSLATEGETQYFGPGTRLLVL.

This rearrangement joins TRBV6-4 to TRBJ1-5, with D possibly matching TRBD1 (5 bases). Germline assignment: CDR1 MRHNA and CDR2 SNTAGT. The CDR3 covers 13 residues. V was shortened by 6 bases and J by 7 bases, with 13 bases between the two germline ends. The CDR3 DNA is TGTGCCAGCAGCGACCAGGGAGGACAGCCCCAGCATTTT. Protein product: CASSDQGGQPQHF.

This chain links TRBV11-2 with TRBJ2-1; 7 bases line up with TRBD2. Germline loops: CDR1 SGHAT, CDR2 FQNNGV. The CDR3 has 16 amino acids. Trimming took 6 bases from V and 4 from J; bases not matched to a gene: 12. The CDR3 nucleotides read TGTGCCAGCAGGACCCCCCGACTAGCCGGATACAATGAGCAGTTCTTC. It specifies CASRTPRLAGYNEQFF.

The chain has TRBV4-2 and TRBJ2-2; TRBD1 aligns across 8 bases. This CDR3 comprises 16 residues. V lost 4 bases, J lost 1 base, and 5 bases stayed unmatched. Germline CDR1 is LGHNA and CDR2 is YNFKEQ. The DNA of the CDR3 is TGTGCCAGCAGCCCCCCCGGGACAGGGAACACCGGGGAGCTGTTTTTT. It translates to CASSPPGTGNTGELFF.

The chain has TRBV21-1 and TRBJ2-2; the DNA was not used to check the table's D call, TRBD2. TRBV21-1 is classified as a pseudogene. The CDR3 totals 16 residues. CDR3 sequence (DNA): TGTGCCAGCAGCTATAGGGCGGGAGGGCCGTTCGGGGAGCTGTTTTTT. Translating gives CASSYRAGGPFGELFF.

The V call is TRBV5-4, the J call TRBJ2-3; TRBD2 might be the D (6 bases). The CDR3 runs 14 residues. Germline V gene data show CDR1 as SGHNT and CDR2 as YYREEE (reference sequence). The ends were cut back, 3 bases at V and 0 bases at J, with 8 bases in the middle. The CDR3: CASSSGLSTDTQYF. The CDR3 DNA is TGTGCCAGCAGCTCTGGACTAAGCACAGATACGCAGTATTTT.

V is TRBV18 and J is TRBJ2-5; 9 bases are a match to TRBD2. CDR1 is KGHSH, CDR2 LQKENI, per germline. This CDR3 spans 15 amino acids. J lost 13 bases, V lost 2 bases, and 14 bases had no gene match. For the CDR3, the DNA is TGTGCCAGCTCACCAGTAGCGGGGGCCACAAATCATCCGTACTTC. Translating it yields CASSPVAGATNHPYF.

The chain couples TRBV11-3 to TRBJ2-1; D remains ambiguous. Trimming took 1 base from V and 9 from J, leaving 10 bases between them. This CDR3 contains 13 residues. The germline gives CDR1 SGHNT, CDR2 YENEEA. DNA of the CDR3: TGTGCCAGCAGCTTAGGCCCCATTAGTGAGCAGTTCTTC. Translating it yields CASSLGPISEQFF.

This clone showed up just a few times. The gene calls are TRBV5-1 and TRBJ1-2, with TRBD1 matching over 11 bases. This CDR3 spans 13 amino acids. J lost 6 bases, V lost 4 bases, and 2 bases had no gene match. From germline, CDR1 is SGHRS and CDR2 YFSETQ. The chain's CDR3 is CASSGGQGDGYTF. DNA of the CDR3: TGCGCCAGCAGCGGGGGACAGGGGGATGGCTACACCTTC.

This sequence joins TRBV9 and TRBJ2-1, with 9 bases aligning to TRBD2. Germline CDR1 SGDLS, CDR2 YYNGEE. This CDR3 spans 15 amino acids. Trimming at V came to 0 bases and at J to 4 bases, leaving 2 bases not matched to a gene. CDR3 DNA sequence: TGTGCCAGCAGCGTAGCGCTAGCGGGGTACAATGAGCAGTTCTTC. This encodes CASSVALAGYNEQFF.

The chain uses TRBV21-1 and TRBJ2-2; TRBD2, as called in the table, went unchecked against the DNA. TRBV21-1 is reported as a pseudogene. The length of the CDR3 is 16 residues. The CDR3 nucleotides are TGTGCCAGCAGGACAACTAGCGGATCTCGGTTGAGGGAGCTGTTTTTT. It codes for CASRTTSGSRLRELFF.

The V gene is TRBV19, the J gene TRBJ1-4, with 9 bases matching TRBD1. Trimming took 6 bases from V and 5 from J; bases not matched to a gene: 10. This CDR3 spans 16 amino acids. Germline V gene sequence: CDR1 LNHDA, CDR2 SQIVND (reference sequence). The CDR3 DNA reads as TGTGCCAGTAGCTCGTCCGTCGGGACAGGGAATGAAAAACTGTTTTTT. This sequence encodes CASSSSVGTGNEKLFF.

The sample holds a few counts of this clone. The chain employs TRBV7-6 and TRBJ2-1, with TRBD2 matching 8 bases. The CDR3 has 17 amino acids. In germline, CDR1 is SGHVS, CDR2 FNYEAQ. With V trimmed by 4 bases and J by 0 bases, 8 bases remained unmatched. The CDR3 DNA follows: TGTGCCAGCAGCTCGATAACTAGCGGTCTCTCCTACAATGAGCAGTTCTTC. Its translation: CASSSITSGLSYNEQFF.

The J gene is TRBJ2-7, the V gene TRBV10-3; possible D gene TRBD2, 6 bases. This CDR3 is built from 15 residues. Trimming took off 2 bases at V and 4 bases at J, with 15 bases between the two ends. Germline V gives CDR1 ENHRY, CDR2 SYGVKD. DNA of the CDR3: TGTGCCATCAGTGAGGGGGGGACGGATAGGTACGAGCAGTACTTC. This codes for CAISEGGTDRYEQYF.

The chain uses TRBV7-2 and TRBJ2-3; 9 bases align to TRBD2. The CDR3 runs to 14 residues. Germline V gene data show CDR1 as SGHTA and CDR2 as FQGNSA. Trimming cost V 1 base and J 10 bases; bases outside gene matches: 6. CDR3 in amino acids: CASSLGGSGRAQYF. CDR3 coding DNA: TGTGCCAGCAGCTTAGGAGGTAGCGGGAGAGCGCAGTATTTT.

This clone appeared once. The chain is built from TRBV6-2 or TRBV6-3 and TRBJ1-2; no firm D call. Trimming left V 0 bases short and J 1 base short, with 12 bases between. Germline loops: CDR1 MNHEY, CDR2 SVGEGT. The CDR3 length is 16 residues. Here the CDR3 reads CASSYSGLIRNYGYTF. The CDR3, as DNA: TGTGCCAGCAGTTACTCGGGCCTTATCCGTAACTATGGCTACACCTTC.

This clone appeared a single time. V gene TRBV11-2 combines with J gene TRBJ2-1; TRBD2 matches at 10 bases. The length of the CDR3 is 16 residues. Germline loops: CDR1 SGHAT, CDR2 FQNNGV. J lost 4 bases, V lost 5 bases, and 8 bases had no gene match. DNA of the CDR3: TGTGCCAGCAGCAGCGGACTAGCGGCCCGGTACAATGAGCAGTTCTTC. Translating it yields CASSSGLAARYNEQFF.

This sequence joins TRBV7-9 and TRBJ1-6; 9 bases line up with TRBD1. Germline values: CDR1 SEHNR, CDR2 FQNEAQ (reference sequence). V lost 1 base to trimming and J lost 7 bases; unmatched junction nucleotides: 8. The CDR3 is made up of 17 amino acids. The CDR3 is CASSLDYRGPSNSPLHF. CDR3 bases: TGTGCCAGCAGCTTAGATTACAGGGGGCCCTCGAATTCACCCCTCCACTTT.

This clone was counted only a few times. The chain employs TRBV6-2 or TRBV6-3 and TRBJ2-7, with unresolved D. Germline loops: CDR1 MNHEY, CDR2 SVGEGT. Trimming took off 2 bases at V and 0 bases at J, with 8 bases between the two ends. CDR3 length equals 14 residues. CDR3 sequence (DNA): TGTGCCAGCAGTTACGGTCAAGCCTCCTACGAGCAGTACGTC. Translation: CASSYGQASYEQYV.